The subject of this entry is one T cell receptor (beta chain). Its specificity is not known. TCRdb's table, derived via immunoSEQ multiplex PCR, lists solely in-frame clones and lacks some. The sample contains roughly 40,000 clones, about 86% of which appear only once. The entry originates in a study of OX40 agonist ivuxolimab in advanced cancers. Study-level points and caveats: CD8+ T cells were the subset that, on average, had more expanded clones than CD4+. Relatively little clonal expansion, among the lowest observed, appeared in partial responders at 0.1-3.0 mg/kg.

The germline gives CDR1 KGHSH, CDR2 LQKENI. The CDR3 is made up of 16 amino acids. V was pared by 3 bases and J by 3 bases, with 15 bases between. Sequenced here: CD4+ or CD8+ T cells sorted from blood, sampled in a trial of the OX40 agonist ivuxolimab. The sequence came from an adult with an advanced solid tumor such as melanoma, head and neck, liver or kidney cancer. The V gene is TRBV18, the J gene TRBJ2-1; TRBD1 might be the D (6 bases). The CDR3: CASSPLTGRDYNEQFF. The CDR3 DNA sequence: TGTGCCAGCTCACCTCTGACAGGTAGAGACTACAATGAGCAGTTCTTC.